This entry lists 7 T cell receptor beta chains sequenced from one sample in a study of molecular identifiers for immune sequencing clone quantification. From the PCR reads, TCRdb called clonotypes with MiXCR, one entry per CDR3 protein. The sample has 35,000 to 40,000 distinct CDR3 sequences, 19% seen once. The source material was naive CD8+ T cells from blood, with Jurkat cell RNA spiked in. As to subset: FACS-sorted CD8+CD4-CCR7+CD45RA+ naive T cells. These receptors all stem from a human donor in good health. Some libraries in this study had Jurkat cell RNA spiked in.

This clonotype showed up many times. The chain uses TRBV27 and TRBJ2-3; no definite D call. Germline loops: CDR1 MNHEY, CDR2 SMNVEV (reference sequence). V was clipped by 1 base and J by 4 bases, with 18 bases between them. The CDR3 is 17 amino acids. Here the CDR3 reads CASSLLRPAGRADTQYF. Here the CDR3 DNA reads TGTGCCAGCAGTTTATTACGCCCAGCAGGCCGAGCAGATACGCAGTATTTT.

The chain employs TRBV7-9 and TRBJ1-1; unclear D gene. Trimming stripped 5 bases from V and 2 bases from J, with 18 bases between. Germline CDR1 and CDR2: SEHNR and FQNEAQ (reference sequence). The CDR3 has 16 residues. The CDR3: CASSPTWEGTNTEAFF. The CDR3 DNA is TGTGCCAGCAGCCCAACCTGGGAGGGAACCAACACTGAAGCTTTCTTT. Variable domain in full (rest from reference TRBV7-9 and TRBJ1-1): DTGVSQNPRHKITKRGQNVTFRCDPISEHNRLYWYRQTLGQGPEFLTYFQNEAQLEKSRLLSDRFSAERPKGSFSTLEIQRTEQGDSAMYLCASSPTWEGTNTEAFFGQGTRLTVV.

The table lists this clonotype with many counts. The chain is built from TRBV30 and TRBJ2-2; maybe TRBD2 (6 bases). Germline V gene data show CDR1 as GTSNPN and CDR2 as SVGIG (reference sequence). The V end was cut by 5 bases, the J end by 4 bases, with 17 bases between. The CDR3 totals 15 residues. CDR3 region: CAWAGGTRVTGELFF. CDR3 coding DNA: TGTGCCTGGGCCGGGGGTACAAGGGTCACCGGGGAGCTGTTTTTT.

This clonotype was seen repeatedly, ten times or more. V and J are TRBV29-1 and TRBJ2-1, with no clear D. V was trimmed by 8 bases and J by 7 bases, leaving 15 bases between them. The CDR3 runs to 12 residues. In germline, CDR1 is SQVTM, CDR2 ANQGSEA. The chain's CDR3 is CSPGTFSNEQFF. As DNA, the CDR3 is TGCAGCCCCGGCACTTTTAGTAATGAGCAGTTCTTC.

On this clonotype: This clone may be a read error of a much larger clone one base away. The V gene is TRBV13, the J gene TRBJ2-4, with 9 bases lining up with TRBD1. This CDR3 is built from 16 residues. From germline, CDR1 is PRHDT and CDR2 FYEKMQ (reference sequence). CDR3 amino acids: CASSDKQGAAKNIRYF. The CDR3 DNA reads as TGTGCCAGCAGCGATAAACAGGGGGCGGCCAAAAACATTCGGTACTTC.

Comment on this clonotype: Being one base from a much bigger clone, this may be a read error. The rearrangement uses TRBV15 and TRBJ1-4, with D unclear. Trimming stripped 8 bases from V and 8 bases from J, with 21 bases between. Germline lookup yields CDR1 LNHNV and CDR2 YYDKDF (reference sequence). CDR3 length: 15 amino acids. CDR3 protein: CATCPSRMDGEKLFF. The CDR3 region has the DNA TGTGCCACCTGCCCCAGCAGAATGGATGGCGAAAAACTGTTTTTT.

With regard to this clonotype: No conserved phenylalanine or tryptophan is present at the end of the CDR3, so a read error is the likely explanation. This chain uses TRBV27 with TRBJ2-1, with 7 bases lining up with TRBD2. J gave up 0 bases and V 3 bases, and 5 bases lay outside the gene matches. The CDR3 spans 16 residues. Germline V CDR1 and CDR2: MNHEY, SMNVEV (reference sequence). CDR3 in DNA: TGTGCCAGCAGTTTTCTAGCGGTGAGCTCCTACAATGAGCAGTTCCTC. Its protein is CASSFLAVSSYNEQFL.